This TCR beta chain came from a study of blood T cells in healthy people across ages. The study's findings and limits: Fewer expanded clones and more diversity marked long-lived versus aged donors. Donor CMV status was unknown, possibly confounding expanded clonotype changes. Older individuals had lower TCR beta diversity per million T cells (the decline was roughly linear).

PCR was performed a second time for roughly 6 to 12 cycles using a sample-barcoded 5' primer and a J-beta primer mix. A tag from a template-switch adaptor with 12 random nucleotides marked each cDNA molecule. TCRdb reanalysed the 5' RACE reads using MiXCR and keeps one entry per CDR3 protein. The sample yields 350,000 to 450,000 distinct CDR3 sequences, about 52% seen once. CDR1 is MGHRA and CDR2 is YSYEKL in the germline V gene. This CDR3 is built from 16 residues. To note about this clonotype: The antigen is not known. One end of the junction does not line up with germline, which may come from a read error.

This TCR was recovered from a man in his fifties or sixties in good health. The chain recombines TRBV4-1 with TRBJ2-6, with D possibly being TRBD1 (5 bases). Sequenced input: blood. CDR3 nucleotides: TGCGCCAGCAGCCAAGAACGTCCCTCTGGGGCCAACGTCCCGACTTTC. Its translation: CASSQERPSGANVPTF.